This paragraph covers one T cell receptor (beta chain) sequence. Libraries were prepared by immunoSEQ multiplex PCR; TCRdb keeps only in-frame clonotypes and omits some of them. The sample consists of approximately 40,000 clones, 75% to 90% of them appearing once. The time point was: peripheral blood 6 weeks after treatment start. This sample was taken from a study of PD-L1 blockade in urothelial cancer. Study as a whole: The study started patients on atezolizumab in the mid-2010s, giving 1,200 mg intravenously every 3 weeks. Males with bladder-origin urothelial cancer made up about 90% of the roughly 29 patients. Analyses were performed on blood at 3 weeks after treatment start (the second dose) and at 6 weeks.

The specimen comprised PBMCs, sampled around atezolizumab (anti-PD-L1) treatment. The receptor comes from a man aged 55 to 69 with urothelial cancer.

CDR3 protein: CASSWTVTDTQYF. CDR3 coding DNA: TGTGCCAGTAGTTGGACAGTGACAGATACGCAGTATTTT. V usage is TRBV19 and J usage is TRBJ2-3, with D tentatively TRBD1 (6 bases). Germline V gene data show CDR1 as LNHDA and CDR2 as SQIVND (reference sequence). With 5 bases removed from V and 3 bases from J, the gap between germline ends came to 9 bases. The CDR3 consists of 13 residues.